This is a list of T cell receptor beta chains from one sample in a study of cytomegalovirus exposure and HLA in healthy donors. TCRdb keeps only in-frame clones here, not all; method: immunoSEQ multiplex PCR. The data hold some 160,000 clones, with less than 90% observed a single time. Input material: PBMCs. These receptors all come from a man aged 18 to 29 in good health and CMV-seronegative. Both conserved end residues are part of each CDR3. Fields, in order: clone size, J gene, V gene, D gene, CDR3 protein, CDR3 DNA. D genes are given only for firm matches. Clone size is stated in some rows and not others, as once, few, many or a class when expanded.

>NA|TRBJ2-2|TRBV5-4|TRBD1
CASSYRGRDTGELFF
TGTGCCAGCAGCTACAGGGGGCGAGACACCGGGGAGCTGTTTTTT
>NA|TRBJ2-1|TRBV7-9|TRBD2
CASSLGGGSYNEQFF
TGTGCCAGCAGCTTAGGGGGGGGCTCCTACAATGAGCAGTTCTTC
>few|TRBJ2-1|TRBV11-2|TRBD1
CASSLWGGTGGDEQFF
TGTGCCAGCAGCTTATGGGGGGGGACAGGGGGTGATGAGCAGTTCTTC
>NA|TRBJ1-2|TRBV6-4|NA
CASTSRDGYTF
TGTGCCAGCACTTCACGGGATGGCTACACCTTC
>few|TRBJ2-7|TRBV19|TRBD1
CASSTSGTGTYEQYF
TGTGCCAGTAGTACCTCCGGGACAGGGACCTACGAGCAGTACTTC
>NA|TRBJ2-5|TRBV7-9|TRBD1
CASSTGDFSRETQYF
TGTGCCAGCAGCACAGGGGATTTCAGTAGGGAGACCCAGTACTTC
>NA|TRBJ1-2|TRBV9|NA
CASSLPVSPNGGYTF
TGTGCCAGCAGCCTCCCGGTCAGCCCTAACGGGGGCTACACCTTC
>NA|TRBJ1-2|TRBV28|NA
CASSSTRGYTF
TGTGCCAGCAGTTCGACAAGAGGCTACACCTTC
>NA|TRBJ2-7|TRBV19|TRBD1
CASSIRTGVNEQYF
TGTGCCAGTAGTATAAGGACAGGGGTTAACGAGCAGTACTTC
>NA|TRBJ1-5|TRBV6-1|TRBD1
CASGEYRGGAPQHF
TGTGCCAGCGGGGAGTACAGGGGCGGCGCACCCCAGCATTTT
>NA|TRBJ1-1|TRBV2|TRBD1
CASSEGQGGAFF
TGTGCCAGCAGTGAAGGACAGGGCGGTGCTTTCTTT
>few|TRBJ1-4|TRBV2|TRBD1
CASSEGQGQGKLFF
TGTGCCAGCAGTGAGGGACAGGGCCAGGGGAAACTGTTTTTT
>NA|TRBJ1-1|TRBV9|NA
CASSVVERPNTEAFF
TGTGCCAGCAGCGTGGTGGAGAGACCGAACACTGAAGCTTTCTTT
>NA|TRBJ2-5|TRBV7-2|NA
CASSPRSQKQETQYF
TGTGCCAGCAGCCCGAGGTCGCAGAAACAAGAGACCCAGTACTTC
>NA|TRBJ1-1|TRBV5-1|NA
CASSREGWGGRTEAFF
TGCGCCAGCAGCCGGGAGGGCTGGGGGGGGAGGACTGAAGCTTTCTTT
>NA|TRBJ2-1|TRBV7-2|NA
CASSLVAGKRNEQFF
TGTGCCAGCAGCTTAGTGGCCGGGAAACGGAATGAGCAGTTCTTC
>NA|TRBJ2-7|TRBV4-2|TRBD2
CASSPRGGSPYEQYF
TGTGCCAGCAGCCCCCGGGGGGGGTCTCCCTACGAGCAGTACTTC
>NA|TRBJ1-6|TRBV30|NA
CAWRLRDNSPLHF
TGTGCCTGGAGGCTGCGGGACAATTCACCCCTCCACTTT
>NA|TRBJ2-1|TRBV6-5|NA
CASTNGVGEQFF
TGTGCCAGCACCAACGGAGTGGGTGAGCAGTTCTTC
>NA|TRBJ2-7|TRBV10-3|TRBD1
CAISKGGQGASEQYF
TGTGCCATCAGTAAGGGGGGACAGGGGGCATCCGAGCAGTACTTC
>NA|TRBJ2-5|TRBV2|NA
CASSKADSVETQYF
TGTGCCAGCAGTAAAGCGGACAGCGTCGAGACCCAGTACTTC
>NA|TRBJ2-3|TRBV7-6|TRBD2
CASSPSSSGGAGTQYF
TGTGCCAGCAGCCCTAGCTCTAGCGGGGGGGCGGGTACGCAGTATTTT
>NA|TRBJ1-5|TRBV2|TRBD1
CASTGTDSNQPQHF
TGTGCCAGCACAGGGACAGATAGCAATCAGCCCCAGCATTTT
>NA|TRBJ2-5|TRBV7-2|TRBD1
CASSLRGQAGETQYF
TGTGCCAGCAGCTTACGAGGACAGGCTGGAGAGACCCAGTACTTC
>NA|TRBJ2-2|TRBV27|TRBD1
CATLGPGQGTSNTGELFF
TGTGCCACCCTGGGGCCGGGACAGGGAACCTCGAACACCGGGGAGCTGTTTTTT
>NA|TRBJ2-7|TRBV15|TRBD2
CATKDPTSGGAKSGEQYF
TGTGCCACCAAAGACCCGACTAGCGGGGGGGCCAAGTCCGGCGAGCAGTACTTC
>once|TRBJ2-3|TRBV7-2|TRBD2
CASSPGLAGATDTQYF
TGTGCCAGCAGTCCGGGACTAGCGGGGGCCACAGATACGCAGTATTTT
>NA|TRBJ2-1|TRBV7-3|TRBD2
CASSQPGLAGGPPGNEQFF
TGTGCCAGCAGCCAGCCGGGACTAGCGGGGGGCCCCCCGGGCAATGAGCAGTTCTTC
>NA|TRBJ2-7|TRBV7-9|NA
CASSLVPSVSSYEQYF
TGTGCCAGCAGCCTTGTGCCTAGCGTGAGCTCCTACGAGCAGTACTTC
>NA|TRBJ2-3|TRBV5-4|NA
CASSLTGTDTQYF
TGTGCCAGCAGCTTGACGGGCACAGATACGCAGTATTTT
>NA|TRBJ1-6|TRBV30|NA
CAWSRRAGRGSPLHF
TGTGCCTGGAGTAGGAGGGCCGGGAGGGGCTCACCCCTCCACTTT
>NA|TRBJ2-2|TRBV6-4|NA
CASSDGRGNTGELFF
TGTGCCAGCAGTGATGGCAGGGGGAACACCGGGGAGCTGTTTTTT
>NA|TRBJ2-7|TRBV20-1|NA
CSAPRTNEQYF
TGCAGTGCTCCCCGAACCAACGAGCAGTACTTC
>NA|TRBJ1-3|TRBV28|NA
CASSSGVASGNTIYF
TGTGCCAGCAGTTCAGGGGTGGCCTCTGGAAACACCATATATTTT
>few|TRBJ2-3|TRBV7-8|NA
CASSPTSLPTDTQYF
TGTGCCAGCAGCCCAACTAGCCTCCCCACAGATACGCAGTATTTT